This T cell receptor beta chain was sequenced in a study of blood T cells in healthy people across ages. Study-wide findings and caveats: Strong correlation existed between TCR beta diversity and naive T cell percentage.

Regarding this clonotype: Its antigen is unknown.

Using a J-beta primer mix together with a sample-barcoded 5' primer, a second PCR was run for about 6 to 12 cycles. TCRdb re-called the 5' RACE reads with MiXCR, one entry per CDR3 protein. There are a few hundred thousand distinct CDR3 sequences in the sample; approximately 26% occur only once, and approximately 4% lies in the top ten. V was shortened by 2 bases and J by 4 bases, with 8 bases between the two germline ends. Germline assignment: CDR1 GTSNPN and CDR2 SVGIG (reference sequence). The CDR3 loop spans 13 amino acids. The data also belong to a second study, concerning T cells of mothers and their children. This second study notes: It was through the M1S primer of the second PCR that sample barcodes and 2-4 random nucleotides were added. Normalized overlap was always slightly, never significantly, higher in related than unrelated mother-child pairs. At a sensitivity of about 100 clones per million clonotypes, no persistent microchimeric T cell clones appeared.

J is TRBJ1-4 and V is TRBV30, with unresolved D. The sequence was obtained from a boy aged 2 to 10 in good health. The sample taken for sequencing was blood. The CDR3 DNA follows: TGTGCCTGGAGTTTGTCCCTTAATGAAAAACTGTTTTTT. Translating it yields CAWSLSLNEKLFF.